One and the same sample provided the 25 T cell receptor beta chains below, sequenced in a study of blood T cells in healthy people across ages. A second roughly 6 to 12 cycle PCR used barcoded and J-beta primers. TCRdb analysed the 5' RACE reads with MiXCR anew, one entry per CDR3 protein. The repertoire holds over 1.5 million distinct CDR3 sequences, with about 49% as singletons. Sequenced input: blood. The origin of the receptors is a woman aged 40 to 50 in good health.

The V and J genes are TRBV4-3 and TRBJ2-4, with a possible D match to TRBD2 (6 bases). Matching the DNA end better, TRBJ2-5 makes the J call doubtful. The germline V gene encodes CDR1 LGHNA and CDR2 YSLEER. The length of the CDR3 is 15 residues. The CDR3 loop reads CASSQTPLALETQYF. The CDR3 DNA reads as TGCGCCAGCAGCCAGACGCCCCTAGCGTTGGAGACCCAGTACTTC.

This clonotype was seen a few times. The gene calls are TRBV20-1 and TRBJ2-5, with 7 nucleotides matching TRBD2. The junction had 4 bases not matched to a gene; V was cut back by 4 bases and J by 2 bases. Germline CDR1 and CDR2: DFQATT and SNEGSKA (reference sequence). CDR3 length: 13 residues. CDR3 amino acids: CSAMGLTQETQYF. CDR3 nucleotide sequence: TGCAGTGCTATGGGACTAACTCAAGAGACCCAGTACTTC.

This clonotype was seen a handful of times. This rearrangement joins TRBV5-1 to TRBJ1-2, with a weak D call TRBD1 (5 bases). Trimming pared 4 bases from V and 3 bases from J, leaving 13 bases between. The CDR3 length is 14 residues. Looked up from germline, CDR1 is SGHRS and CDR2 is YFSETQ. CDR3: CASSTRQPDYGYTF. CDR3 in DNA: TGCGCCAGCAGCACCCGACAGCCCGACTATGGCTACACCTTC.

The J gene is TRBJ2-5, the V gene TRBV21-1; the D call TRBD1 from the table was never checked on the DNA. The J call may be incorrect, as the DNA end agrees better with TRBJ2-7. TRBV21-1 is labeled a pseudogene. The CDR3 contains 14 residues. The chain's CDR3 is CASSNRDTLYEQYF. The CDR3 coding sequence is TGTGCCAGCTCCAACCGGGACACCCTCTACGAGCAGTACTTC.

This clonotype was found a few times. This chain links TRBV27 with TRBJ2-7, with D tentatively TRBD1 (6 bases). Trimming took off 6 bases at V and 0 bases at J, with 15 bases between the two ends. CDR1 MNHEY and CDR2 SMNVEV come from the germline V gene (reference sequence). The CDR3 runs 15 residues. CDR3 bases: TGTGCCAGCAGCCTACAGGGCCAAAGCTCCTACGAGCAGTACTTC. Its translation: CASSLQGQSSYEQYF.

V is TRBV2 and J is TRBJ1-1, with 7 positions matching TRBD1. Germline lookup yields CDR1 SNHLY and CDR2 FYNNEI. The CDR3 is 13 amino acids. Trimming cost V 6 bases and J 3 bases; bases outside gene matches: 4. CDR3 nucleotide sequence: TGTGCCAGCAGGTCCGACAGGGACACTGAAGCTTTCTTT. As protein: CASRSDRDTEAFF.

The CDR3 reads CSAGLAGVWFF. As DNA, the CDR3 is TGCAGCGCTGGACTAGCGGGGGTCTGGTTCTTC. The chain has TRBV29-1 and TRBJ2-1, with 13 positions matching TRBD2. Germline trimming cut 7 bases from V and 15 bases from J; bases unmatched to any gene: 6. The germline gives CDR1 SQVTM, CDR2 ANQGSEA. This CDR3 comprises 11 residues.

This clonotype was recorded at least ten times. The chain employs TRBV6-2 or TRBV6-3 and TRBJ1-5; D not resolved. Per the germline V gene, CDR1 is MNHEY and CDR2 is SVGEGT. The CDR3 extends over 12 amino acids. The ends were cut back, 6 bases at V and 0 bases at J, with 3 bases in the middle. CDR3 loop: CASRDSNQPQHF. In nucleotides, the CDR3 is TGTGCCAGCAGGGATAGCAATCAGCCCCAGCATTTT.

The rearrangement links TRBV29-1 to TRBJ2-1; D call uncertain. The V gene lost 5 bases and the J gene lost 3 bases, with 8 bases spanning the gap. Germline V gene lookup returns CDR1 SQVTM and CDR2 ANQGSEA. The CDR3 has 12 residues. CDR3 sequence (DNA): TGCAGCGTTTCGGACGGCTACAATGAGCAGTTCTTC. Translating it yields CSVSDGYNEQFF.

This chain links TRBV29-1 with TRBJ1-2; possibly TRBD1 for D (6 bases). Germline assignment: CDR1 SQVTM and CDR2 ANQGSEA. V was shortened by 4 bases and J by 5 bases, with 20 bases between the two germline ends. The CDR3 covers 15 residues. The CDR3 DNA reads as TGCAGCGTTGTGGGGAATATTACAGGGAGTTATGGCTACACCTTC. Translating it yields CSVVGNITGSYGYTF.

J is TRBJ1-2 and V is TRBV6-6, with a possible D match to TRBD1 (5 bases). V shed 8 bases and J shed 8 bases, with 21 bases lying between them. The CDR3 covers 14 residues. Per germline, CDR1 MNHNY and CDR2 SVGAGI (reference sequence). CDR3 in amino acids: CASRAGDGLGGYTF. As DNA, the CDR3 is TGTGCCAGCCGGGCGGGGGACGGGCTGGGCGGCTACACCTTC.

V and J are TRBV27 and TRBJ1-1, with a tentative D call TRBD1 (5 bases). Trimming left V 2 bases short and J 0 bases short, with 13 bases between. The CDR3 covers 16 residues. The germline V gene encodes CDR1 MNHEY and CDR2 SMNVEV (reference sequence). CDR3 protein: CASSLMGWGLNTEAFF. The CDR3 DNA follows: TGTGCCAGCAGTTTAATGGGCTGGGGGTTGAACACTGAAGCTTTCTTT.

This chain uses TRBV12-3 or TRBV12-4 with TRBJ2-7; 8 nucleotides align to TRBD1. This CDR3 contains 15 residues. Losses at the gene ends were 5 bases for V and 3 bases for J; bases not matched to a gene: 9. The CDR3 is CASSPNDRGNYEQYF. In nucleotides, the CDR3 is TGTGCCAGCAGTCCAAACGACAGGGGCAACTACGAGCAGTACTTC.

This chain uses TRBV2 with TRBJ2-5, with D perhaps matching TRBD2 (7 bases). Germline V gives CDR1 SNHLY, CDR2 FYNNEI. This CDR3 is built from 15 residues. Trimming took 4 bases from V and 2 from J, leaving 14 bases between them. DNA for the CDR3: TGTGCCAGCAGTGTCTCCAGGGGACTACAAGAGACCCAGTACTTC. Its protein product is CASSVSRGLQETQYF.

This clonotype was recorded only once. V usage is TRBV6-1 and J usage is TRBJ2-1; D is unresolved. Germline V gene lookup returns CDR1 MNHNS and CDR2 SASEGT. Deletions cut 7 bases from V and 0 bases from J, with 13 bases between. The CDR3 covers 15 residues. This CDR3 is CASKTDLSSYNEQFF. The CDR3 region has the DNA TGTGCCAGCAAGACGGACCTGAGCTCCTACAATGAGCAGTTCTTC.

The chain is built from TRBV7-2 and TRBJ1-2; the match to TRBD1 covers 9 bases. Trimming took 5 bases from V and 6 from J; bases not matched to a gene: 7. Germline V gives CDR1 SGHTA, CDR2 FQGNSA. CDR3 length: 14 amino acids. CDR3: CTSSQQQGADGYTF. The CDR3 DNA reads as TGTACCAGCAGCCAGCAACAGGGGGCCGATGGCTACACCTTC.

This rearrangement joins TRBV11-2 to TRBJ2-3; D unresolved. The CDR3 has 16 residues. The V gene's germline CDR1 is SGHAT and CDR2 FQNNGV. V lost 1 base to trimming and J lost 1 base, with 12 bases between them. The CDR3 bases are TGTGCCAGCAGCTTAGGGCCCCCGGCCGGCACAGATACGCAGTATTTT. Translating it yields CASSLGPPAGTDTQYF.

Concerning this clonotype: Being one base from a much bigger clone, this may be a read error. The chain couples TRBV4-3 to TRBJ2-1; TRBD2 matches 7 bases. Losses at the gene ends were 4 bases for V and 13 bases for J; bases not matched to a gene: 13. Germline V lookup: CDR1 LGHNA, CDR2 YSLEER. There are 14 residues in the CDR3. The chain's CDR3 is CASSLEGGVETQFF. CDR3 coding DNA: TGCGCCAGCAGCCTCGAGGGAGGGGTCGAGACCCAGTTCTTC.

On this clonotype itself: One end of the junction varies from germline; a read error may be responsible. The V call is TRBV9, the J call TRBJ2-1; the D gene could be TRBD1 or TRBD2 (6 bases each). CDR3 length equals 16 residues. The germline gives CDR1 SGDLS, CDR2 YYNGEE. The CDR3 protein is CASSPRVRGAHNERFF. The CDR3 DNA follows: TGTGCCAGCAGCCCAAGGGTTAGGGGGGCCCACAATGAGCGGTTCTTC.

The CDR3 region has the DNA TGTGCCAGCAGCTTAGAGAGTCGTAGTAGCTACAATGAGCAGTTCTTC. It specifies CASSLESRSSYNEQFF. The J gene is TRBJ2-1, the V gene TRBV7-2; no definite D call. V lost 1 base, J lost 3 bases, and 13 bases lay in between. The CDR3 contains 16 residues. Germline assignment: CDR1 SGHTA and CDR2 FQGNSA.

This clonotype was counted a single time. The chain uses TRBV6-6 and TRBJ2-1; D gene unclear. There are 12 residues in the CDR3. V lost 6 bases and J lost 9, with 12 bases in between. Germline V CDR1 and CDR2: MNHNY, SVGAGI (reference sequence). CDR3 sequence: CASRGIQPEQFF. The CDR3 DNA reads TGTGCCAGCAGGGGCATCCAGCCTGAGCAGTTCTTC.

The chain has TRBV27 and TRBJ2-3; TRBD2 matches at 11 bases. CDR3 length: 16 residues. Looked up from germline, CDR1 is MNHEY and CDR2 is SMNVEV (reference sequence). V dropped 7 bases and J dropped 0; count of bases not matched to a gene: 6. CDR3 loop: CASTRTSGSSTDTQYF. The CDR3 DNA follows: TGTGCCAGCACCAGGACTAGCGGGTCTAGCACAGATACGCAGTATTTT.

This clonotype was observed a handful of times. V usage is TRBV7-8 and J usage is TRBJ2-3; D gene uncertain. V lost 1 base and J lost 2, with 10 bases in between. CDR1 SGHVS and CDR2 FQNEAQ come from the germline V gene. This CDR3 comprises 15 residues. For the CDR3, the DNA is TGTGCCAGCAGCTTAGAATTGGGGTTCACAGATACGCAGTATTTT. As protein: CASSLELGFTDTQYF.

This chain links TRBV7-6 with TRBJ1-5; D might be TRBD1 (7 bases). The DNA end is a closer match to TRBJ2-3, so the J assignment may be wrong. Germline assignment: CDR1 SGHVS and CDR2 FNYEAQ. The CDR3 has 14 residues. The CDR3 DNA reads TGTGCCACCGGACAGGAGGAGGGTAATCAGCCCCAGTATTTT. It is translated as CATGQEEGNQPQYF.

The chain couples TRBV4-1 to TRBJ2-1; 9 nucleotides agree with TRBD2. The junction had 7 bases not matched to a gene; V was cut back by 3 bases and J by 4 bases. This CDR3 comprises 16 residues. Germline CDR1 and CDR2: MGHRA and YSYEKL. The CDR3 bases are TGCGCCAGCAGCCACGCGGGGGGGCTTGTTTACAATGAGCAGTTCTTC. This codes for CASSHAGGLVYNEQFF.